A single sample is the source of the 14 T cell receptor beta chains below, sequenced in a study of cytomegalovirus exposure and HLA in healthy donors (TCRdb year 2017). To prepare the library, the immunoSEQ multiplex PCR assay was applied. For the multiplex PCR, a mixture combining 60 forward primers for TCR Vbeta segments and 13 reverse primers for TCR Jbeta segments was used. TCRdb provides this immuneACCESS table in a form limited to in-frame rearrangements. Some clones are lacking; in checked studies, under half of them reflect an unresolved V gene, and why the rest are absent is not known. The sample contains roughly 200,000 clones, about 89% of them found a single time. The ten most abundant clones make up 1% to 1.5% of the sample. Material for sequencing was PBMCs. These receptors all stem from a man in his thirties or forties in good health and CMV-seronegative.

A note on this clone: The same CDR3 also results from other DNA sequences found in this sample. The J gene is TRBJ2-7, the V gene TRBV6-1, with 10 bases fitting TRBD1. The V and J ends lost 8 bases and 7 bases, in that order; junction bases with no gene match: 14. This CDR3 has 15 residues. The germline V gene encodes CDR1 MNHNS and CDR2 SASEGT. CDR3 sequence (DNA): TGTGCCAGCTCTTCAGGGGGGACAGGGGCCGGGGAGCAGTACTTC. It is translated as CASSSGGTGAGEQYF.

This chain uses TRBV5-1 with TRBJ1-4; TRBD1 matches at 7 bases. Germline V CDR1 and CDR2: SGHRS, YFSETQ. The CDR3 is made up of 15 amino acids. V lost 5 bases to trimming and J lost 3 bases; unmatched junction nucleotides: 7. The CDR3 here is CASREGALANEKLFF. CDR3 bases: TGCGCCAGCAGGGAGGGGGCCCTGGCTAATGAAAAACTGTTTTTT.

The chain combines TRBV5-6 with TRBJ1-6; no clear D. Trimming left V 4 bases short and J 6 bases short, with 11 bases between. The germline gives CDR1 SGHDT, CDR2 YYEEEE. The CDR3 has 14 amino acids. CDR3 sequence: CASSLEQINSPLHF. The CDR3 DNA follows: TGTGCCAGCAGCCTCGAACAGATTAATTCACCCCTCCACTTT. Full variable domain (rest looked up from reference TRBV5-6 and TRBJ1-6): DAGVTQSPTHLIKTRGQQVTLRCSPKSGHDTVSWYQQALGQGPQFIFQYYEEEERQRGNFPDRFSGHQFPNYSSELNVNALLLGDSALYLCASSLEQINSPLHFGNGTRLTVT.

The chain combines TRBV5-4 with TRBJ2-3, with D hard to call. With 1 base removed from V and 6 bases from J, the gap between germline ends came to 12 bases. The germline V gene has CDR1 SGHNT and CDR2 YYREEE (reference sequence). The CDR3 extends over 14 amino acids. CDR3 loop: CASSLPSRSDTQYF. CDR3 bases: TGTGCCAGCAGCTTGCCTAGTCGTTCGGATACGCAGTATTTT.

V usage is TRBV28 and J usage is TRBJ1-5; 7 bases are shared with TRBD1. The germline CDR1 and CDR2 sequences are MDHEN and SYDVKM. V trimming: 6 bases; J trimming: 1 base; junction bases outside the gene matches: 6. This CDR3 region has 15 residues. CDR3 sequence: CASRSDRVSNQPQHF. The CDR3, as DNA: TGTGCCAGCAGATCCGACAGGGTAAGCAATCAGCCCCAGCATTTT.

CDR3 loop: CASSSLAGGSSSYEQYF. CDR3 coding DNA: TGTGCCAGCAGTTCTCTAGCGGGGGGTTCCAGCTCCTACGAGCAGTACTTC. The rearrangement uses TRBV28 and TRBJ2-7; 11 bases agree with TRBD2. Germline CDR1 MDHEN, CDR2 SYDVKM. J was trimmed by 0 bases and V by 4 bases; bases with no gene match: 8. CDR3 length: 17 residues.

The chain employs TRBV30 and TRBJ2-2, with a weak D call TRBD2 (6 bases). V lost 7 bases, J lost 7 bases, and 22 bases lay in between. CDR1 is GTSNPN, CDR2 SVGIG, per germline (reference sequence). The CDR3 loop spans 15 amino acids. CDR3 in DNA: TGTGCCTCAACCTTGGGTCGGGAGTTGATCGGGGAGCTGTTTTTT. It yields the protein CASTLGRELIGELFF.

V and J are TRBV19 and TRBJ1-2; D gene uncertain. The length of the CDR3 is 14 residues. CDR1 and CDR2 (germline): LNHDA, SQIVND (reference sequence). Trimming took off 3 bases at V and 3 bases at J, with 11 bases between the two ends. The CDR3 nucleotides read TGTGCCAGTAGTATCCCCACGGGATACTATGGCTACACCTTC. Encoded protein: CASSIPTGYYGYTF.

This chain connects TRBV7-9 to TRBJ2-2; weak D call: TRBD2 (6 bases). This CDR3 contains 16 residues. Trimming took off 0 bases at V and 0 bases at J, with 8 bases between the two ends. Germline CDR1 reads SEHNR; CDR2 reads FQNEAQ (reference sequence). Here the CDR3 DNA reads TGTGCCAGCAGCTTAGCGCAGCGGGCGAACACCGGGGAGCTGTTTTTT. Translated: CASSLAQRANTGELFF.

This chain links TRBV19 with TRBJ2-4; D is unresolved. Trimming removed 6 bases from V and 2 bases from J, with 8 bases in between. This CDR3 is built from 13 residues. The germline gives CDR1 LNHDA, CDR2 SQIVND (reference sequence). This CDR3 is CASRSKPKNIQYF. The CDR3 DNA reads as TGTGCCAGTAGAAGCAAGCCCAAAAACATTCAGTACTTC.

The gene calls are TRBV6-5 and TRBJ2-7; D is uncertain. V was trimmed by 2 bases and J by 5 bases, leaving 10 bases between them. The CDR3 is 13 residues long. Germline CDR1 reads MNHEY; CDR2 reads SVGAGI. CDR3 region: CASSYGSGDEQYF. CDR3 nucleotide sequence: TGTGCCAGCAGTTACGGAAGTGGAGACGAGCAGTACTTC.

This sequence joins TRBV5-1 and TRBJ1-1, with D tentatively TRBD1 (5 bases). Deletions cut 4 bases from V and 0 bases from J, with 13 bases between. This CDR3 region has 15 residues. Germline V lookup: CDR1 SGHRS, CDR2 YFSETQ. In nucleotides, the CDR3 is TGCGCCAGCAGCCTTCCGGGGGGAATGAACACTGAAGCTTTCTTT. The encoded protein is CASSLPGGMNTEAFF.

The V call is TRBV7-9, the J call TRBJ2-6; D ambiguous. The CDR3 covers 14 residues. Trimming cost V 5 bases and J 4 bases, with 9 bases left between them. The germline V gene encodes CDR1 SEHNR and CDR2 FQNEAQ (reference sequence). CDR3 protein: CASSDQTGANVLTF. CDR3 coding DNA: TGTGCCAGCAGCGACCAGACAGGGGCCAACGTCCTGACTTTC.

CDR3 in DNA: TGCGCCAGCAGCTCACTCCCTAGCGGGGATACGCAGTATTTT. Translating gives CASSSLPSGDTQYF. This chain links TRBV5-1 with TRBJ2-3; 8 bases agree with TRBD2. The germline V gene has CDR1 SGHRS and CDR2 YFSETQ. V dropped 3 bases and J dropped 6; count of bases not matched to a gene: 6. The CDR3 is 14 amino acids.